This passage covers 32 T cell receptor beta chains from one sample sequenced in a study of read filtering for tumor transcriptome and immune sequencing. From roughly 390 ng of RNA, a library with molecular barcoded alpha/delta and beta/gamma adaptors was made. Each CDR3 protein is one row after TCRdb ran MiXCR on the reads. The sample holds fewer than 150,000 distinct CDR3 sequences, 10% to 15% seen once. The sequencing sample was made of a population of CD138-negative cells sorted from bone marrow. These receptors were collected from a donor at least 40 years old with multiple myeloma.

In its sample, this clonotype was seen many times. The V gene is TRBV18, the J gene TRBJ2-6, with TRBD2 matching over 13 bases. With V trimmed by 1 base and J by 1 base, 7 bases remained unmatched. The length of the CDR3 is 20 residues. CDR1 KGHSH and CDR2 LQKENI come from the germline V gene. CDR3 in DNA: TGTGCCAGCTCACCACTTAGGACTAGCGGGAGCCCATCTGGGGCCAACGTCCTGACTTTC. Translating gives CASSPLRTSGSPSGANVLTF.

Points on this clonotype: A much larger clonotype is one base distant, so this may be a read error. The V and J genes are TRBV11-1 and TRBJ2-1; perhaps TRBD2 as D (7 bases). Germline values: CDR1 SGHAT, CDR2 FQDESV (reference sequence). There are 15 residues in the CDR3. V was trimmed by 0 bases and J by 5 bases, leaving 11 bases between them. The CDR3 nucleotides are TGTGCCAGCAGCTTAGCGGCGGGGGCCCACAATGAGCAGTTCTTC. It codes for CASSLAAGAHNEQFF.

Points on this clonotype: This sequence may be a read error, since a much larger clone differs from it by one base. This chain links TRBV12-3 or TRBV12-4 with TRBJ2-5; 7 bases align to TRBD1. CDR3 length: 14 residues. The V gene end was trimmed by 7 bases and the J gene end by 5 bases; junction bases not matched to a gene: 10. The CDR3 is CASTIEARGETQYF. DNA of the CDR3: TGTGCCAGCACCATAGAGGCCAGGGGGGAGACCCAGTACTTC.

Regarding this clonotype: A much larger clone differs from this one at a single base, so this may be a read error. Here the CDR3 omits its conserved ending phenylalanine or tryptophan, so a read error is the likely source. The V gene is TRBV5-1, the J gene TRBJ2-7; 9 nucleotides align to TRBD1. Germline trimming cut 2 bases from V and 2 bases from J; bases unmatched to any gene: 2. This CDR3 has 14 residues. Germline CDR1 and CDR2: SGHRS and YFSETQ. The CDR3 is CASSFGTGTYEQYL. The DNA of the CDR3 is TGCGCCAGCAGCTTTGGGACAGGGACCTACGAGCAGTACCTC.

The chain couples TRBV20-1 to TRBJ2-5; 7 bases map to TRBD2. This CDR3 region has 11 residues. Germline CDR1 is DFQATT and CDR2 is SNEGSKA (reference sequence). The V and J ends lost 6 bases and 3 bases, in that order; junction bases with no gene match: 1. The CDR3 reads CSAAGEETQYF. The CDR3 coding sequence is TGCAGTGCCGCGGGGGAAGAGACCCAGTACTTC.

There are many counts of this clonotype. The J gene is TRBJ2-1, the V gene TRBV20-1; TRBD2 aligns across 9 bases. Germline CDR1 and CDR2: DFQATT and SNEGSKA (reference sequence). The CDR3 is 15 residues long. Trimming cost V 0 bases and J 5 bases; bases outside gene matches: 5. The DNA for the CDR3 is TGCAGTGCTAGAGATCGCGCTAGCGGGGACAATGAGCAGTTCTTC. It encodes CSARDRASGDNEQFF.

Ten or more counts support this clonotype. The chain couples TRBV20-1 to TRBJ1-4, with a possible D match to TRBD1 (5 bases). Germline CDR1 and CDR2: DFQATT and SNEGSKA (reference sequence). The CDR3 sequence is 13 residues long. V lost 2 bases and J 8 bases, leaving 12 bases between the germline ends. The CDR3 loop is CSARPPGDEKLFF. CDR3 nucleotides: TGCAGTGCTAGACCCCCGGGGGACGAAAAACTGTTTTTT.

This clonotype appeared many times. The CDR3 loop reads CASSLGRGDEKLFF. In nucleotides, the CDR3 is TGTGCCAGCAGCTTAGGCCGGGGGGATGAAAAACTGTTTTTT. This rearrangement joins TRBV13 to TRBJ1-4; D is possibly TRBD1 (5 bases). V was trimmed by 0 bases and J by 6 bases, leaving 8 bases between them. This CDR3 is built from 14 residues. Germline CDR1 and CDR2: PRHDT and FYEKMQ (reference sequence).

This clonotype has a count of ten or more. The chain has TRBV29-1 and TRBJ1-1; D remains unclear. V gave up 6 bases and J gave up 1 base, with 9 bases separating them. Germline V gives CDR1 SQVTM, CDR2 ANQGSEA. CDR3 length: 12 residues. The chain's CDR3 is CSVASQNTEAFF. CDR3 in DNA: TGCAGCGTCGCCTCTCAGAACACTGAAGCTTTCTTT. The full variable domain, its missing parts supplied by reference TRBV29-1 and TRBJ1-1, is SAVISQKPSRDICQRGTSLTIQCQVDSQVTMMFWYRQQPGQSLTLIATANQGSEATYESGFVIDKFPISRPNLTFSTLTVSNMSPEDSSIYLCSVASQNTEAFFGQGTRLTVV.

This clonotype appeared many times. CDR3 loop: CASSSTVVNTEAFF. The CDR3 DNA follows: TGTGCCAGCAGTTCCACCGTCGTGAACACTGAAGCTTTCTTT. V gene TRBV6-2 or TRBV6-3 combines with J gene TRBJ1-1; no definite D call. The CDR3 is 14 residues long. Germline-derived CDR1 and CDR2 are MNHEY and SVGEGT. Trimming shortened V by 4 bases and J by 0 bases, and 9 bases separated the two germline ends.

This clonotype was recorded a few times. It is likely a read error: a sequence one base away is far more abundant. In nucleotides, the CDR3 is TGTGCCAGCAGCGGTCGGGAGGGGTACGGGAGCTCCTACAATGAGCAGTTCTTC. As protein: CASSGREGYGSSYNEQFF. The rearrangement uses TRBV3-2 and TRBJ2-1; whether TRBD2, the table's D call, matches the DNA was not checked. TRBV3-2 is flagged as a pseudogene. CDR3 size: 18 residues.

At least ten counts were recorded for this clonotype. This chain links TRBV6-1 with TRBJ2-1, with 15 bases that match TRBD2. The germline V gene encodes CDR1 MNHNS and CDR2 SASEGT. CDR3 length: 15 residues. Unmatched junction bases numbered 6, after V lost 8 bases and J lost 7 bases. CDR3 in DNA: TGTGCCAGCTTGGGACTAGCGGGGGGTCGGAATGAGCAGTTCTTC. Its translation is CASLGLAGGRNEQFF.

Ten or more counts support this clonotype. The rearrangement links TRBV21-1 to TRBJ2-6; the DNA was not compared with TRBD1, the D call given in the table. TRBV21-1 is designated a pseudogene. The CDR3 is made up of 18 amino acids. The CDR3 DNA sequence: TGTGCCAGCCCCCGAGAGTGGGGGCGCGTTTCTGGGGCCAACGTCCTGACTTTC. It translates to CASPREWGRVSGANVLTF.

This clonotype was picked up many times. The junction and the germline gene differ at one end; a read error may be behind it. The CDR3 DNA follows: TGTGCCTGGGGTGGCGGAGTCTCCTGCGAGCAGTACTTC. Translation: CAWGGGVSCEQYF. The rearrangement uses TRBV30 and TRBJ2-7; D gene uncertain. The CDR3 spans 13 residues. CDR1 and CDR2 from the germline V gene are GTSNPN and SVGIG (reference sequence).

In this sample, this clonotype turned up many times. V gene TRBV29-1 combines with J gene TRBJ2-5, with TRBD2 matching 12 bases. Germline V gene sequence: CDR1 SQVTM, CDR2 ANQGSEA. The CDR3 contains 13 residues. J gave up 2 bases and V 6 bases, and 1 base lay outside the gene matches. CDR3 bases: TGCAGCGTGACTAGCGGGGGACAAGAGACCCAGTACTTC. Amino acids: CSVTSGGQETQYF.

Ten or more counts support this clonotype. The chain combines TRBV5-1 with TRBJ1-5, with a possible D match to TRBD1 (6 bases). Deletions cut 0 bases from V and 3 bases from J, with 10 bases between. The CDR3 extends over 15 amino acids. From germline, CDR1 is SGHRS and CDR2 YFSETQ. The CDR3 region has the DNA TGCGCCAGCAGCTTGGCGGGGGCCAACAATCAGCCCCAGCATTTT. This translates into CASSLAGANNQPQHF.

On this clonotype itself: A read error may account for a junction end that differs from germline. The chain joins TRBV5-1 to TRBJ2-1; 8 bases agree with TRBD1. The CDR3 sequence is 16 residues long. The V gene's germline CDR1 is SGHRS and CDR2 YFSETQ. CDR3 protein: CASTGSQGARYSEQFF. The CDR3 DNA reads TGCGCCAGCACAGGTTCGCAGGGGGCCAGATACAGTGAGCAGTTCTTC.

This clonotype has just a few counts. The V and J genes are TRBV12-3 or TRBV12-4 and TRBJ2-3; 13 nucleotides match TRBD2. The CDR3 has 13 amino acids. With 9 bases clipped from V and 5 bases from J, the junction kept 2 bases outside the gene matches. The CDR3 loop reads CASGLAGVDTQYF. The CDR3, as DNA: TGTGCCAGTGGACTAGCGGGAGTAGATACGCAGTATTTT.

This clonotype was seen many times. The CDR3 here is CASSFGQGKETQYF. The DNA of the CDR3 is TGCGCCAGCAGCTTTGGACAGGGAAAAGAGACCCAGTACTTC. This rearrangement joins TRBV5-1 to TRBJ2-5; 8 bases map to TRBD1. In germline, CDR1 is SGHRS, CDR2 YFSETQ. V gave up 2 bases and J gave up 3 bases; unmatched junction bases: 3. The CDR3 covers 14 residues.

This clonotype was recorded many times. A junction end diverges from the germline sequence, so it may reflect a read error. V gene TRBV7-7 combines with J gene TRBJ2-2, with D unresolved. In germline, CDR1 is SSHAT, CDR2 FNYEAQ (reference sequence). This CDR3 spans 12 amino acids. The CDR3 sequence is CASSFATGELFF. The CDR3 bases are TGTGCTAGCAGCTTTGCCACCGGGGAGCTGTTTTTT.

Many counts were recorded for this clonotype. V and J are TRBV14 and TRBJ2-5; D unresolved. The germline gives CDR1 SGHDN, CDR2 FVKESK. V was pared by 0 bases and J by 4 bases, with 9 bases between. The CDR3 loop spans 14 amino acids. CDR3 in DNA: TGTGCCAGCAGCCAAGATACAGTCATAGAGACCCAGTACTTC. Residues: CASSQDTVIETQYF.

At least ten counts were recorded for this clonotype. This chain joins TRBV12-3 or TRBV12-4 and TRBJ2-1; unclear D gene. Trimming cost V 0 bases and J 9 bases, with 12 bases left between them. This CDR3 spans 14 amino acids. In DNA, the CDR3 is TGTGCCAGCAGTTTAGCAGACGGGTTAGGTGAGCAGTTCTTC. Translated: CASSLADGLGEQFF.

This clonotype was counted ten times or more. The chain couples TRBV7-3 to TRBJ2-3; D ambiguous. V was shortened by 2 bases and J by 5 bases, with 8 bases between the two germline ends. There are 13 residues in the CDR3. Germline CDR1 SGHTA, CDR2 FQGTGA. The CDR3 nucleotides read TGTGCCAGCAGCTTACTCCCGGGAGATACGCAGTATTTT. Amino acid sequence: CASSLLPGDTQYF.

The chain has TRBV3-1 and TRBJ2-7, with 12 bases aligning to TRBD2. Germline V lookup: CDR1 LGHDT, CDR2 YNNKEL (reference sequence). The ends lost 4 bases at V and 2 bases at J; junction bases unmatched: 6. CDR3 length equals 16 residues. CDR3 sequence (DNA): TGTGCCAGCAGCCCCCGGACTAGCGGGACCCCCTACGAGCAGTACTTC. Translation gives CASSPRTSGTPYEQYF.

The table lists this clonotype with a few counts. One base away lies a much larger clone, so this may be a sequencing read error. The CDR3 DNA follows: TGTGCCGGCAGCCGGACTAGCGGGAATAACTACGAGCAGTACTTC. As protein: CAGSRTSGNNYEQYF. The J gene is TRBJ2-7, the V gene TRBV11-2, with TRBD2 matching over 12 bases. The germline CDR1 and CDR2 sequences are SGHAT and FQNNGV. The CDR3 has 15 amino acids.

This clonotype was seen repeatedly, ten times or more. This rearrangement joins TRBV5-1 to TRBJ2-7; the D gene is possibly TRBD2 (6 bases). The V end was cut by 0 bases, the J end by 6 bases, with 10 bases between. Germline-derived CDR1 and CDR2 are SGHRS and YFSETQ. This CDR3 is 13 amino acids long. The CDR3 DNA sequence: TGCGCCAGCAGCTTGGGACAGCGGGCCGAGCAGTACTTC. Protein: CASSLGQRAEQYF.

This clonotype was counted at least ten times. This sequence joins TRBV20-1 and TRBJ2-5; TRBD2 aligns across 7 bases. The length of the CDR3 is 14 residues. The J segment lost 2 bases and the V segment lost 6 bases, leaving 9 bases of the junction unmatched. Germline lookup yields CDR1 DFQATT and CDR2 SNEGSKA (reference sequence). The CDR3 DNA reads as TGCAGTGCCCTACACCCGGGAGGACAAGAGACCCAGTACTTC. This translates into CSALHPGGQETQYF.

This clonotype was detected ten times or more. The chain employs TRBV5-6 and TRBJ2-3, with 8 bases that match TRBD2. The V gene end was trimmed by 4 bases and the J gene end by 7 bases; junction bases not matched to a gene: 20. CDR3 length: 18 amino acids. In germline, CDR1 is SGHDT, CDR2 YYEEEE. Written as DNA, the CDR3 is TGTGCCAGCAGCCCAAAAAACCGACTCGGACTAGCCGCCAATACGCAGTATTTT. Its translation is CASSPKNRLGLAANTQYF.

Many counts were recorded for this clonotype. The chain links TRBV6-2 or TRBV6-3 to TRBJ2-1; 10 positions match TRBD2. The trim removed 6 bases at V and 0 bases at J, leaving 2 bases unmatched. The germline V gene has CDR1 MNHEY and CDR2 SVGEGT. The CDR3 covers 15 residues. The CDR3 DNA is TGTGCCAGCAGACCTAGCGGGAGCTCCTACAATGAGCAGTTCTTC. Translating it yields CASRPSGSSYNEQFF.

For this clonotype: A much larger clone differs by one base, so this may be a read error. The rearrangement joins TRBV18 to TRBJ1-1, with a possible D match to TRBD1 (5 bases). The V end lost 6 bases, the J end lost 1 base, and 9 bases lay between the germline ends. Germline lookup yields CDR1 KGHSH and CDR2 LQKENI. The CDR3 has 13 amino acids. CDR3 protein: CASSTDQNTEAFF. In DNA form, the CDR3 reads TGTGCCAGCTCGACAGATCAGAACACTGAAGCTTTCTTT.

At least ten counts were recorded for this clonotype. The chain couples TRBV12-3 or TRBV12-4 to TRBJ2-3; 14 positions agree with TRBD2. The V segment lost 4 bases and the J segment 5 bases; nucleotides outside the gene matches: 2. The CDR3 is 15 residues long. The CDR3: CASSSGLAGVDTQYF. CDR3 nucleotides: TGTGCCAGCAGTTCGGGACTAGCGGGGGTAGATACGCAGTATTTT.

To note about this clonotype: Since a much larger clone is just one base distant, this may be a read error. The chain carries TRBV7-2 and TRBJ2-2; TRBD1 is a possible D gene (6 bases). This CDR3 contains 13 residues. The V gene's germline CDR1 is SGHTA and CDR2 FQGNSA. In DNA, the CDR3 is TGTGCCAGCACCCCTACAGGGTCCGGGGAGCTGTCTTTT. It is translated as CASTPTGSGELSF.